This T cell receptor (beta chain) was documented in a study of technical replicates of blood from a few donors. The table came from immunoSEQ multiplex PCR; TCRdb's copy has only in-frame clones and leaves some out. This table holds approximately 94,000 clones, about 96% found once. CDR1 and CDR2 (germline): SGHNT, YYREEE (reference sequence). There are 15 residues in the CDR3. V shed 3 bases, J shed 4 bases, and the junction held 3 bases outside the gene matches. The sequenced material came from T cells isolated from PBMCs. The rearrangement uses TRBV5-4 and TRBJ2-1; 11 positions agree with TRBD1. This receptor was identified in a human donor in good health. The CDR3 loop is CASSSGTGGYNEQFF. In DNA, the CDR3 is TGTGCCAGCAGCTCCGGGACAGGGGGGTACAATGAGCAGTTCTTC.